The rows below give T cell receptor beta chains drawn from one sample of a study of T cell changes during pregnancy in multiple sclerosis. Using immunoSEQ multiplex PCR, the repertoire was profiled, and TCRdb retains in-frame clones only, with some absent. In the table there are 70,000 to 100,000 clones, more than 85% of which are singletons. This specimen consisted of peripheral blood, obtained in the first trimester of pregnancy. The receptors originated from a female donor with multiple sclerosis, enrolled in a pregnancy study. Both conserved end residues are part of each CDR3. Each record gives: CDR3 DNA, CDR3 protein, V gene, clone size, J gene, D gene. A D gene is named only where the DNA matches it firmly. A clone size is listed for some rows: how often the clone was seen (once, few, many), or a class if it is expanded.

cdr3_nt: TGTGCCTGGGTTCCTCCTAGCGGGCGCACAGATACGCAGTATTTT
cdr3_aa: CAWVPPSGRTDTQYF
v_call: TRBV30
clone_size: once
j_call: TRBJ2-3
d_call: TRBD2

cdr3_nt: TGCGCCAGCAGTGAGTCGTGGGGGCCGGGACTAGCGGGATGGAGGGCCTACGAGCAGTACTTC
cdr3_aa: CASSESWGPGLAGWRAYEQYF
v_call: TRBV10-1
clone_size: -
j_call: TRBJ2-7
d_call: TRBD2

cdr3_nt: TGTGCCAGCAGCCCAGAGACAGGACCGGCATCCTCTGGAAACACCATATATTTT
cdr3_aa: CASSPETGPASSGNTIYF
v_call: TRBV7-7
clone_size: -
j_call: TRBJ1-3
d_call: -

cdr3_nt: TGTGCCAGCAGCCGACAGGGTTGGAATCAGCCCCAGCATTTT
cdr3_aa: CASSRQGWNQPQHF
v_call: TRBV13
clone_size: -
j_call: TRBJ1-5
d_call: TRBD1

cdr3_nt: TGTGCCAGCTCACCACCGAACAGGCCTAATGAAAAACTGTTTTTT
cdr3_aa: CASSPPNRPNEKLFF
v_call: TRBV18
clone_size: -
j_call: TRBJ1-4
d_call: -

cdr3_nt: TGCGCCAGCTGGCGGGAGTACCCCGGGGAGCTGTTTTTT
cdr3_aa: CASWREYPGELFF
v_call: TRBV10-2
clone_size: -
j_call: TRBJ2-2
d_call: TRBD2

cdr3_nt: TGCGCCAGCAGCCAAGTCGGGGGGGGGCGAGAGACCCAGTACTTC
cdr3_aa: CASSQVGGGRETQYF
v_call: TRBV4-1
clone_size: -
j_call: TRBJ2-5
d_call: TRBD2

cdr3_nt: TGTGCCAGCAGTTACGACAGACCTAGCACAGATACGCAGTATTTT
cdr3_aa: CASSYDRPSTDTQYF
v_call: TRBV6-6
clone_size: -
j_call: TRBJ2-3
d_call: -

cdr3_nt: TGTGCCAGCAGCTTAGGGACAGGGTCCTACGAGCAGTACTTC
cdr3_aa: CASSLGTGSYEQYF
v_call: TRBV7-8
clone_size: -
j_call: TRBJ2-7
d_call: TRBD1

cdr3_nt: TGTGCCAGCAGAGGACAGGGGGCACGAGGGGAGCTGTTTTTT
cdr3_aa: CASRGQGARGELFF
v_call: TRBV6-6
clone_size: -
j_call: TRBJ2-2
d_call: TRBD1

cdr3_nt: TGCGCCACCGCCGGAGCTAGCGGGAGAGGGGAGCTGTTTTTT
cdr3_aa: CATAGASGRGELFF
v_call: TRBV4-1
clone_size: -
j_call: TRBJ2-2
d_call: TRBD2

cdr3_nt: TGTGCCAGCAGCTCGGGACAGGGCAGAATTTTCACCTCTTTGAACACTGAAGCTTTCTTT
cdr3_aa: CASSSGQGRIFTSLNTEAFF
v_call: TRBV5-4
clone_size: -
j_call: TRBJ1-1
d_call: TRBD1

cdr3_nt: TGTGCCAGTAGTGCTGACAGAAATGTTGAAGCTTTCTTT
cdr3_aa: CASSADRNVEAFF
v_call: TRBV19
clone_size: -
j_call: TRBJ1-1
d_call: -

cdr3_nt: TGTGCCAGTAGTATTGGTGAGGGCTACGAGCAGTACTTC
cdr3_aa: CASSIGEGYEQYF
v_call: TRBV19
clone_size: few
j_call: TRBJ2-7
d_call: -

cdr3_nt: TGTGCCAGCAGCTTGGAGACAGGTTATACTCACGGGTCCGGCTACACCTTC
cdr3_aa: CASSLETGYTHGSGYTF
v_call: TRBV5-6
clone_size: -
j_call: TRBJ1-2
d_call: -

cdr3_nt: TGCGCCAGCAGCTACGGCGGGGATTACACAGATACGCAGTATTTT
cdr3_aa: CASSYGGDYTDTQYF
v_call: TRBV5-1
clone_size: -
j_call: TRBJ2-3
d_call: -

cdr3_nt: TGTGCCAGCAGCAGGGGCATTAATGAAAAACTGTTTTTT
cdr3_aa: CASSRGINEKLFF
v_call: TRBV6-1
clone_size: -
j_call: TRBJ1-4
d_call: -

cdr3_nt: TGTGCCAGCAGTGAAAAGCTAATGAACACTGAAGCTTTCTTT
cdr3_aa: CASSEKLMNTEAFF
v_call: TRBV2
clone_size: -
j_call: TRBJ1-1
d_call: -

cdr3_nt: TGTGCCAGCAGCTTAGGATTGATGGGGCCAGCCGGGGAGCTGTTTTTT
cdr3_aa: CASSLGLMGPAGELFF
v_call: TRBV7-9
clone_size: -
j_call: TRBJ2-2
d_call: -

cdr3_nt: TGTGCCTGGAGTGACAGGTACAGGGCCTCATTCTACGAGCAGTACTTC
cdr3_aa: CAWSDRYRASFYEQYF
v_call: TRBV30
clone_size: -
j_call: TRBJ2-7
d_call: -

cdr3_nt: TGTGCCAGCTCACCACCGGCGGGGCGGAACACTGAAGCTTTCTTT
cdr3_aa: CASSPPAGRNTEAFF
v_call: TRBV18
clone_size: once
j_call: TRBJ1-1
d_call: -

cdr3_nt: TGTGCCAGCAGCTTGGTCGGCCAGGGGCCTGGCTACACCTTC
cdr3_aa: CASSLVGQGPGYTF
v_call: TRBV5-6
clone_size: -
j_call: TRBJ1-2
d_call: -

cdr3_nt: TGTGCCAGCAGCCAGAGAAAAAGGAGTGGGACTAGTCTTCGGTCACCTTACAATGAGCAGTTCTTC
cdr3_aa: CASSQRKRSGTSLRSPYNEQFF
v_call: TRBV14
clone_size: -
j_call: TRBJ2-1
d_call: TRBD2

cdr3_nt: TGTGCCAGCAGCTCCCGGGGATCCGCCCCCTACGAGCAGTACTTC
cdr3_aa: CASSSRGSAPYEQYF
v_call: TRBV5-6
clone_size: -
j_call: TRBJ2-7
d_call: -

cdr3_nt: TGTGCCAGCAGCACCCGACAGGTCCCTAACTCTGGAAACACCATATATTTT
cdr3_aa: CASSTRQVPNSGNTIYF
v_call: TRBV9
clone_size: -
j_call: TRBJ1-3
d_call: -

cdr3_nt: TGTGCCAGTATCGGAGGGGGGGACACTGAAGCTTTCTTT
cdr3_aa: CASIGGGDTEAFF
v_call: TRBV19
clone_size: once
j_call: TRBJ1-1
d_call: -

cdr3_nt: TGTGCCAGCAGCCCAGGAGACAGGGTCGGCCAGCCCCAGCATTTT
cdr3_aa: CASSPGDRVGQPQHF
v_call: TRBV11-2
clone_size: -
j_call: TRBJ1-5
d_call: TRBD1

cdr3_nt: TGTGCCAGCAGGGGACAGTCGTTTTTCGAGCAGTACTTC
cdr3_aa: CASRGQSFFEQYF
v_call: TRBV27
clone_size: -
j_call: TRBJ2-7
d_call: TRBD1

cdr3_nt: TGTGCCAGCAGACCCAAAGGCGGGTACGAGCAGTACTTC
cdr3_aa: CASRPKGGYEQYF
v_call: TRBV5-8
clone_size: -
j_call: TRBJ2-7
d_call: -

cdr3_nt: TGCGCCAGCAGCTTGGGTAAGGGGGCGCTGAGTCCTCATGGCTACACCTTC
cdr3_aa: CASSLGKGALSPHGYTF
v_call: TRBV5-1
clone_size: -
j_call: TRBJ1-2
d_call: TRBD1

cdr3_nt: TGTGCCAGCAAGGACGGGAACTACAATGAGCAGTTCTTC
cdr3_aa: CASKDGNYNEQFF
v_call: TRBV7-9
clone_size: few
j_call: TRBJ2-1
d_call: -